This is a list of T cell receptor gamma chains from one sample in a study of gammadelta T cells in human blood. TCRdb re-called the RT-PCR reads through CATT. The table records a few hundred gamma-chain clones, around 3.4% of them present only once. Sequenced material: non-Vgamma9Vdelta2 gamma-delta T cells from adult blood. These receptor sequences come from a human donor. CDR3s include the opening cysteine and the closing phenylalanine or tryptophan. Clone size is given as once, few, many, or a class for an expanded clone.

cdr3_length j_call clone_size v_call cdr3_aa cdr3_nt
14 TRGJ1/TRGJ2 large TRGV9 CALWEVRFLPKKLF TGTGCCTTGTGGGAGGTGCGATTCCTCCCTAAGAAACTCTTT
11 TRGJ1/TRGJ2 large TRGV8 CATWDRYKKLF TGTGCCACCTGGGATAGGTATAAGAAACTCTTT
14 TRGJ1/TRGJ2 large TRGV4 CATWDNSNYYKKLF TGTGCCACCTGGGACAATTCGAATTATTATAAGAAACTCTTT
13 TRGJ1/TRGJ2 large TRGV2 CATWDGPDYKKLF TGTGCCACCTGGGACGGCCCAGATTATAAGAAACTCTTT
15 TRGJP2 medium-sized TRGV8 CATWVRARGDWIKTF TGTGCCACCTGGGTGCGGGCCCGTGGCGATTGGATCAAGACGTTT
15 TRGJ1/TRGJ2 large TRGV2 CATWDSPANYYKKLF TGTGCCACCTGGGACTCACCGGCGAATTATTATAAGAAACTCTTT
11 TRGJ1/TRGJ2 few TRGV2 CATWDGYKKLF TGTGCCACCTGGGACGGATATAAGAAACTCTTT
13 TRGJ1/TRGJ2 large TRGV8 CATWDRRYYKKLF TGTGCCACCTGGGACCGTCGATATTATAAGAAACTCTTT
14 TRGJ1/TRGJ2 large TRGV10 CAAWDISSYYKKLF TGTGCTGCGTGGGATATTTCCTCTTATTATAAGAAACTCTTT
16 TRGJP2 large TRGV4 CATWDGPCESDWIKTF TGTGCCACCTGGGATGGGCCCTGCGAAAGTGATTGGATCAAGACGTTT
13 TRGJ1/TRGJ2 large TRGV2 CATWDGPNYKKLF TGTGCCACCTGGGACGGGCCGAATTATAAGAAACTCTTT
15 TRGJ1/TRGJ2 large TRGV8 CATWNCISNYYKKLF TGTGCCACCTGGAATTGCATATCGAATTATTATAAGAAACTCTTT
15 TRGJ1/TRGJ2 few TRGV9 CAWWEVRGVGYKKLF TGTGCCTGGTGGGAGGTGAGGGGGGTAGGGTATAAGAAACTCTTT
14 TRGJ1/TRGJ2 medium-sized TRGV2 CATWDGPWYYKKLF TGTGCCACCTGGGACGGGCCCTGGTATTATAAGAAACTCTTT
15 TRGJP large TRGV8 CATWAGELGKKIKVF TGTGCCACCTGGGCGGGGGAGTTGGGCAAAAAAATCAAGGTATTT
14 TRGJP2 large TRGV5 CATWDRPGDWIKTF TGTGCCACCTGGGACAGGCCTGGTGATTGGATCAAGACGTTT
13 TRGJ1/TRGJ2 large TRGV2 CATWDGDYYKKLF TGTGCCACCTGGGACGGGGATTATTATAAGAAACTCTTT
11 TRGJ1/TRGJ2 few TRGV9 CALWSYYKKLF TGTGCCTTGTGGAGTTATTATAAGAAACTCTTT
13 TRGJ1/TRGJ2 large TRGV8 CATWVQNYYKKLF TGTGCCACCTGGGTTCAGAATTATTATAAGAAACTCTTT
12 TRGJ1/TRGJ2 large TRGV8 CATWGDYYKKLF TGTGCCACCTGGGGGGATTATTATAAGAAACTCTTT
13 TRGJ1/TRGJ2 large TRGV9 CALWETNYYKKLF TGTGCCTTGTGGGAGACTAATTATTATAAGAAACTCTTT
15 TRGJP2 medium-sized TRGV2 CATWDGLSSDWIKTF TGTGCCACCTGGGACGGACTCAGTAGTGATTGGATCAAGACGTTT
14 TRGJ1/TRGJ2 medium-sized TRGV2 CATWDGQGYYKKLF TGTGCCACCTGGGACGGTCAAGGTTATTATAAGAAACTCTTT
14 TRGJ1/TRGJ2 medium-sized TRGV2 CATWDGPGDYKKLF TGTGCCACCTGGGACGGGCCTGGGGATTATAAGAAACTCTTT
13 TRGJ1/TRGJ2 large TRGV2 CATWDGRNYKKLF TGTGCCACCTGGGACGGGCGTAATTATAAGAAACTCTTT
13 TRGJ1/TRGJ2 large TRGV3 CATWDRLRYKKLF TGTGCCACCTGGGACAGGCTGAGATATAAGAAACTCTTT
12 TRGJ1/TRGJ2 large TRGV4 CATWDEDYKKLF TGTGCCACCTGGGATGAAGATTATAAGAAACTCTTT
15 TRGJ1/TRGJ2 large TRGV2 CATWDGPGYYYKKLF TGTGCCACCTGGGACGGGCCGGGTTACTATTATAAGAAACTCTTT
14 TRGJ1/TRGJ2 large TRGV5 CATWDRQGYYKKLF TGTGCCACCTGGGACCGTCAGGGATATTATAAGAAACTCTTT
14 TRGJP2 large TRGV2 CATWANSSDWIKTF TGTGCCACCTGGGCGAATAGTAGTGATTGGATCAAGACGTTT
14 TRGJ1/TRGJ2 large TRGV3 CATWDRRDYYKKLF TGTGCCACCTGGGACAGGCGGGATTATTATAAGAAACTCTTT
13 TRGJ1/TRGJ2 large TRGV8 CATWDPVWYKKLF TGTGCCACCTGGGATCCCGTTTGGTATAAGAAACTCTTT
13 TRGJ1/TRGJ2 few TRGV5 CATWDRIPYKKLF TGTGCCACCTGGGACAGGATCCCTTATAAGAAACTCTTT
13 TRGJ1/TRGJ2 large TRGV2 CATWDDGCYKKLF TGTGCCACCTGGGACGACGGTTGTTATAAGAAACTCTTT
13 TRGJ1/TRGJ2 large TRGV2 CATWDRWGYKKLF TGTGCCACCTGGGACCGTTGGGGTTATAAGAAACTCTTT
14 TRGJ1/TRGJ2 large TRGV5 CATWDSQNYYKKLF TGTGCCACCTGGGACAGCCAAAATTATTATAAGAAACTCTTT
12 TRGJ1/TRGJ2 large TRGV4 CATWDGLYKKLF TGTGCCACCTGGGATGGGCTTTATAAGAAACTCTTT
12 TRGJ1/TRGJ2 large TRGV8 CATWDRWYKKLF TGTGCCACCTGGGATCGGTGGTATAAGAAACTCTTT
16 TRGJP2 hyperexpanded TRGV9 CALWEVHPWSDWIKTF TGTGCCTTGTGGGAGGTGCACCCTTGGTCGGATTGGATCAAGACGTTT
15 TRGJ1/TRGJ2 large TRGV4 CATWEEFESDYKKLF TGTGCCACCTGGGAGGAATTTGAATCTGATTATAAGAAACTCTTT
15 TRGJ1/TRGJ2 large TRGV8 CATWDSPEFYYKKLF TGTGCCACCTGGGATAGTCCTGAATTTTATTATAAGAAACTCTTT
13 TRGJ1/TRGJ2 few TRGV2 CATWDGIYYKKLF TGTGCCACCTGGGACGGAATTTATTATAAGAAACTCTTT
14 TRGJ1/TRGJ2 large TRGV4 CATWDGPGEYKKLF TGTGCCACCTGGGATGGGCCCGGGGAGTATAAGAAACTCTTT
18 TRGJ1/TRGJ2 medium-sized TRGV8 CATWDQANSAGFYYKKLF TGTGCCACCTGGGATCAAGCGAACTCGGCCGGATTTTATTATAAGAAACTCTTT
20 TRGJ1/TRGJ2 large TRGV2 CATWDGSLFTKIGYYYKKLF TGTGCCACCTGGGACGGGTCCTTATTTACGAAAATTGGTTATTATTATAAGAAACTCTTT
11 TRGJ1/TRGJ2 large TRGV5 CATWDKNKKLF TGTGCCACCTGGGACAAAAATAAGAAACTCTTT
10 TRGJ1/TRGJ2 few TRGV4 CATWDYKKLF TGTGCCACCTGGGATTATAAGAAACTCTTT
12 TRGJ1/TRGJ2 medium-sized TRGV9 CALWPNYYKKLF TGTGCCTTGTGGCCGAATTATTATAAGAAACTCTTT
13 TRGJ1/TRGJ2 medium-sized TRGV3 CATWDRNYYKKLF TGTGCCACCTGGGACAGGAATTATTATAAGAAACTCTTT